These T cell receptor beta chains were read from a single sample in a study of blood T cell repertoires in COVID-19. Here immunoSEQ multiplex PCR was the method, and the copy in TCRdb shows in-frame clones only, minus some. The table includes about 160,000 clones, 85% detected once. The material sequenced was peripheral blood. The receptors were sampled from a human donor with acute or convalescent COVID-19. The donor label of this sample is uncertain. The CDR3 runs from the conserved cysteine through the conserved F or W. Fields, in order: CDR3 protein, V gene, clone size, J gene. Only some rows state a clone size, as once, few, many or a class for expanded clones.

CDR3: CASSVGPGAGQETQYF; V: TRBV9; size: -; J: TRBJ2-5
CDR3: CASSSATGLYEKLFF; V: TRBV27; size: -; J: TRBJ1-4
CDR3: CASSSGQGVIYGYTF; V: TRBV5-1; size: -; J: TRBJ1-2
CDR3: CASSASGVPYEQYF; V: TRBV3-1/TRBV3-2; size: -; J: TRBJ2-7
CDR3: CATSRDRGLAGGLNTDTQYF; V: TRBV15; size: -; J: TRBJ2-3
CDR3: CASSLVQEGWGTQYF; V: TRBV11-2; size: -; J: TRBJ2-5
CDR3: CASSQVTVRSYNEQFF; V: TRBV4-1; size: once; J: TRBJ2-1
CDR3: CAWRPQGGNQPQHF; V: TRBV30; size: -; J: TRBJ1-5
CDR3: CASRGAGEQYF; V: TRBV12-3/TRBV12-4; size: -; J: TRBJ2-7
CDR3: CSASSTGGYNEQFF; V: TRBV20-1; size: -; J: TRBJ2-1
CDR3: CASSPPSGGGIYGYTF; V: TRBV18; size: once; J: TRBJ1-2
CDR3: CAWTAGSSGETQYF; V: TRBV30; size: -; J: TRBJ2-5
CDR3: CASSLQGGGFYGYTF; V: TRBV5-1; size: -; J: TRBJ1-2
CDR3: CASSPDRDGYTF; V: TRBV18; size: -; J: TRBJ1-2
CDR3: CASTHRGQGAVNTEAFF; V: TRBV19; size: once; J: TRBJ1-1
CDR3: CATADRSSGNTIYF; V: TRBV24-1; size: -; J: TRBJ1-3
CDR3: CASSQVNGLIGSYEQYF; V: TRBV4-1; size: -; J: TRBJ2-7
CDR3: CASSSQGGGTEAFF; V: TRBV27; size: few; J: TRBJ1-1
CDR3: CASRRGRGETQYF; V: TRBV12-3/TRBV12-4; size: few; J: TRBJ2-5
CDR3: CASSELRTGGLCNQPQHF; V: TRBV25-1; size: -; J: TRBJ1-5
CDR3: CASSTQGLAKNIQYF; V: TRBV19; size: -; J: TRBJ2-4
CDR3: CASSLGRAAEAFF; V: TRBV5-1; size: -; J: TRBJ1-1
CDR3: CASSLLTGRGQGYTF; V: TRBV5-1; size: -; J: TRBJ1-2
CDR3: CASSLSNRGNYGYTF; V: TRBV7-2; size: -; J: TRBJ1-2
CDR3: CTSSGGLDTEAFF; V: TRBV18; size: -; J: TRBJ1-1
CDR3: CASSLGQGMGNTEAFF; V: TRBV5-5; size: -; J: TRBJ1-1
CDR3: CASSVDGTTSASPLHF; V: TRBV9; size: -; J: TRBJ1-6
CDR3: CASSKQWGLNTGELFF; V: TRBV11-3; size: -; J: TRBJ2-2
CDR3: CASSNRGTDTQYF; V: TRBV19; size: few; J: TRBJ2-3
CDR3: CASSISVNGWAFF; V: TRBV19; size: few; J: TRBJ1-1
CDR3: CASSPNDRESGGYTF; V: TRBV19; size: -; J: TRBJ1-2
CDR3: CASSHNSAAQGTDTQYF; V: TRBV5-1; size: -; J: TRBJ2-3
CDR3: CASSSLTGRRTGELFF; V: TRBV7-9; size: -; J: TRBJ2-2
CDR3: CAWSVAGFNQPQHF; V: TRBV30; size: -; J: TRBJ1-5
CDR3: CASSFRDIQETQYF; V: TRBV5-1; size: -; J: TRBJ2-5
CDR3: CASSLARLVFKGIWGVYEQYF; V: TRBV7-6; size: -; J: TRBJ2-7
CDR3: CASSIPQGLNSPLHF; V: TRBV6-5; size: -; J: TRBJ1-6
CDR3: CASSSPGTGSSPLHF; V: TRBV6-5; size: -; J: TRBJ1-6
CDR3: CAISEPGQGRTDTQYF; V: TRBV10-3; size: once; J: TRBJ2-3
CDR3: CASSSPAGELFF; V: TRBV11-1; size: -; J: TRBJ2-2
CDR3: CASSPGQGAFGYTF; V: TRBV11-2; size: -; J: TRBJ1-2
CDR3: CASSSSSGTTLSYTF; V: TRBV7-9; size: -; J: TRBJ1-2
CDR3: CASSLTSGANTGELFF; V: TRBV5-1; size: -; J: TRBJ2-2
CDR3: CASSFPRSNNVRTGSTGETQYF; V: TRBV5-1; size: -; J: TRBJ2-5
CDR3: CASSSWGGRGGSPLHF; V: TRBV18; size: once; J: TRBJ1-6
CDR3: CASSLAGGPTGELFF; V: TRBV28; size: once; J: TRBJ2-2
CDR3: CASSGPWGAGGQGGAFYGYTF; V: TRBV2; size: -; J: TRBJ1-2
CDR3: CASSRRQGRGNTEAFF; V: TRBV28; size: -; J: TRBJ1-1
CDR3: CASSALELSTDTQYF; V: TRBV2; size: -; J: TRBJ2-3
CDR3: CASSYSGQTKTPLHF; V: TRBV6-5; size: -; J: TRBJ1-6